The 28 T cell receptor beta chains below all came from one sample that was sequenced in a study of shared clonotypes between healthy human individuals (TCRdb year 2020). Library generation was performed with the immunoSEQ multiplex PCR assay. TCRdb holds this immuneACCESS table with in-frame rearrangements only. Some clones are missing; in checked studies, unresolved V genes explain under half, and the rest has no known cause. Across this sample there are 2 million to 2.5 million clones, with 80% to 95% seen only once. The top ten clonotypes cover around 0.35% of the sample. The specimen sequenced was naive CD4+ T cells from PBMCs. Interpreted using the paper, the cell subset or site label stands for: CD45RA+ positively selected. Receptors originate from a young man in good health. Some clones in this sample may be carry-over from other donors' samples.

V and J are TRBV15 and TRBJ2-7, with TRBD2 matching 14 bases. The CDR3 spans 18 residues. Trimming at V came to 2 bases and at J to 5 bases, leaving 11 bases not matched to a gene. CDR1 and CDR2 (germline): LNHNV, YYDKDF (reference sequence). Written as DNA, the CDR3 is TGTGCCACCAGCAGAAGTCCCGGGACTAGCGGGAGATGGAACGAGCAGTACTTC. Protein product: CATSRSPGTSGRWNEQYF.

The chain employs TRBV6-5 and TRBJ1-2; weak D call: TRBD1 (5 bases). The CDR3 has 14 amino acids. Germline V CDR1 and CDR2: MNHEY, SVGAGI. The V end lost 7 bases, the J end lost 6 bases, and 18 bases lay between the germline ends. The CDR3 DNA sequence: TGTGCCAGCACTCCATACGGGACTCCCGATGGCTACACCTTC. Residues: CASTPYGTPDGYTF.

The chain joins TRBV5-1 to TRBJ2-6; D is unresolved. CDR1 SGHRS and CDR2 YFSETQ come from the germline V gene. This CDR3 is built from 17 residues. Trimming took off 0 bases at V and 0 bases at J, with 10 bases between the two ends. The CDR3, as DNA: TGCGCCAGCAGCTTGGGAGTTGGGGACTCTGGGGCCAACGTCCTGACTTTC. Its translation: CASSLGVGDSGANVLTF.

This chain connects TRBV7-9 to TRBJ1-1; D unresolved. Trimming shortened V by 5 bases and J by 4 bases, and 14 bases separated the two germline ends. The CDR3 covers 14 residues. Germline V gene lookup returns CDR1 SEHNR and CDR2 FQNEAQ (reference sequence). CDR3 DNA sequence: TGTGCCAGCAGCCTACGTCGGGGTCCCACTGAAGCTTTCTTT. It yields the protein CASSLRRGPTEAFF. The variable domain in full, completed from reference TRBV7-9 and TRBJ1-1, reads DTGVSQNPRHKITKRGQNVTFRCDPISEHNRLYWYRQTLGQGPEFLTYFQNEAQLEKSRLLSDRFSAERPKGSFSTLEIQRTEQGDSAMYLCASSLRRGPTEAFFGQGTRLTVV.

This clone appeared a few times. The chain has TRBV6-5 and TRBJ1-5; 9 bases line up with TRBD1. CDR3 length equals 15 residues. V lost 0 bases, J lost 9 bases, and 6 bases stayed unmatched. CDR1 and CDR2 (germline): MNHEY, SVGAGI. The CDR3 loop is CASSYSRDRVLPQHF. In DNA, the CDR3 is TGTGCCAGCAGTTACTCCCGGGACAGGGTGTTGCCCCAGCATTTT.

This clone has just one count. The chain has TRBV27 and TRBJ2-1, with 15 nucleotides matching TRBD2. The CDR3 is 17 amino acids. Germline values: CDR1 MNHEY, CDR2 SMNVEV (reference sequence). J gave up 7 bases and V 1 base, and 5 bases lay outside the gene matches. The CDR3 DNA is TGTGCCAGCAGTTTATACCTCGGGACTAGCGGGAGGAATGAGCAGTTCTTC. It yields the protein CASSLYLGTSGRNEQFF.

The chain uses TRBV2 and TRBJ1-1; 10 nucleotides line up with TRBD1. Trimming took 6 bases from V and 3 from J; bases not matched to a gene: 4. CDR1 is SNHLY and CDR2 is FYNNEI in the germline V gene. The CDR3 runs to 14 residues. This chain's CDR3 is CASRRQGADTEAFF. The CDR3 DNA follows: TGTGCCAGCAGGAGACAGGGGGCCGACACTGAAGCTTTCTTT.

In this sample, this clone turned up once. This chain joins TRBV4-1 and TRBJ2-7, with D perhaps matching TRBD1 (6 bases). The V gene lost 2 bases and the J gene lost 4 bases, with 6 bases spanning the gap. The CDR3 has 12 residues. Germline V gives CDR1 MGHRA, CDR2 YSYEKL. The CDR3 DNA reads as TGCGCCAGCAGCCAAACAGGGTACGAGCAGTACTTC. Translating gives CASSQTGYEQYF.

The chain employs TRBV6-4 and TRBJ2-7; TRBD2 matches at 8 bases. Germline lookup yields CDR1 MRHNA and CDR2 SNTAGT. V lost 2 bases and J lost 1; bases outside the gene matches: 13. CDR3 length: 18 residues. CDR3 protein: CASSDLRGGGSGSYEQYF. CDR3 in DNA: TGTGCCAGCAGTGACCTACGGGGGGGCGGGAGCGGGTCCTACGAGCAGTACTTC.

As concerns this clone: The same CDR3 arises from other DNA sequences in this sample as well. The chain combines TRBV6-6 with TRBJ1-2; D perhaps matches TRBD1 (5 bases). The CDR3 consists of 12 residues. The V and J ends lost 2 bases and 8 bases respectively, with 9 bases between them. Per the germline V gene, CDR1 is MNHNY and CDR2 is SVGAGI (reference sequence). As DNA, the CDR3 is TGTGCCAGCAGTTACAGCGGGGGGGGCTACACCTTC. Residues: CASSYSGGGYTF.

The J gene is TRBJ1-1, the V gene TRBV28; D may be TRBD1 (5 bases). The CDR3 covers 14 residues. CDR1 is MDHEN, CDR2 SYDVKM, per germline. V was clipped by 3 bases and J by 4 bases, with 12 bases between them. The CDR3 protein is CASSFAPGRTEAFF. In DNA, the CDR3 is TGTGCCAGCAGTTTCGCCCCAGGGCGCACTGAAGCTTTCTTT.

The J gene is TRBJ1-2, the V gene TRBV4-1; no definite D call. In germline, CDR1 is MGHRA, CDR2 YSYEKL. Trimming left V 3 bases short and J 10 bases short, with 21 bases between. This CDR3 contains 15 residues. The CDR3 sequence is CASSQGLVQAPVYTF. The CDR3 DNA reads TGCGCCAGCAGCCAGGGTCTCGTCCAGGCTCCAGTCTACACCTTC.

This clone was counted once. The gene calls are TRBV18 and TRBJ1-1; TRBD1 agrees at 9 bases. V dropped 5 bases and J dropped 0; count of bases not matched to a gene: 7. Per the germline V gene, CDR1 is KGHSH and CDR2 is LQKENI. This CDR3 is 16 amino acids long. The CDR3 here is CASSEGQGPLNTEAFF. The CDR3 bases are TGTGCCAGCTCAGAGGGACAGGGACCGTTGAACACTGAAGCTTTCTTT.

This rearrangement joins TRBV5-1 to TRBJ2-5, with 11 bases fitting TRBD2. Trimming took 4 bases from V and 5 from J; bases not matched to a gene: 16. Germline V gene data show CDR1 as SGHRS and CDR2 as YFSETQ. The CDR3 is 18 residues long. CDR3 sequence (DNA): TGCGCCAGCAGCCAAAAGACGCCACTAGCGGGAGTGGTGGAGACCCAGTACTTC. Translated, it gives CASSQKTPLAGVVETQYF. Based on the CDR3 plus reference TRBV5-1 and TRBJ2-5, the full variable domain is KAGVTQTPRYLIKTRGQQVTLSCSPISGHRSVSWYQQTPGQGLQFLFEYFSETQRNKGNFPGRFSGRQFSNSRSEMNVSTLELGDSALYLCASSQKTPLAGVVETQYFGPGTRLLVL.

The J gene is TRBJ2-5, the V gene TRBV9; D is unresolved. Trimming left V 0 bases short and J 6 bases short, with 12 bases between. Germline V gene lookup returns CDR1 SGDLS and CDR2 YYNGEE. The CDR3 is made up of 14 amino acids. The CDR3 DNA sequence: TGTGCCAGCAGCGTAGCTCCAGTCCAGCAGACCCAGTACTTC. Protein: CASSVAPVQQTQYF.

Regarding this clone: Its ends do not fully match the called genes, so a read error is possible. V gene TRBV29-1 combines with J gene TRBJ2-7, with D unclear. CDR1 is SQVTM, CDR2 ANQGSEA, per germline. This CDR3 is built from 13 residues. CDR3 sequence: CSVEAKDSYEQYF. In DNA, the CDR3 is TGCAGCGTCGAAGCTAAGGATTCCTACGAGCAGTACTTC.

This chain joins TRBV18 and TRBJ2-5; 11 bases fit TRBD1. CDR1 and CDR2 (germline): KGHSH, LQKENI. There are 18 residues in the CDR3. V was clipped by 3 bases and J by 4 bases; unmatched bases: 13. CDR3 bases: TGTGCCAGCTCACCGCGGGACTCGGACAGGGGGCTTCGAGAGACCCAGTACTTC. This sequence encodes CASSPRDSDRGLRETQYF.

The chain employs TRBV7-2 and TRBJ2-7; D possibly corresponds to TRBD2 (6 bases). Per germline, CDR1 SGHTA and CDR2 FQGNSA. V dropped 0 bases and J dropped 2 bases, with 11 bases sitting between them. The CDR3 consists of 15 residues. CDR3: CASSLAPREAYEQYF. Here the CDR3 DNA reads TGTGCCAGCAGCTTAGCGCCCAGGGAGGCCTACGAGCAGTACTTC.

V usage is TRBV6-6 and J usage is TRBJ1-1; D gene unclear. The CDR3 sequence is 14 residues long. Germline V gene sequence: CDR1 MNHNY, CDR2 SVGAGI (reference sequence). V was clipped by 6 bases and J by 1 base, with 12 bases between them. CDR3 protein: CASSPSGGNTEAFF. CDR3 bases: TGTGCCAGCAGCCCGTCGGGAGGGAACACTGAAGCTTTCTTT.

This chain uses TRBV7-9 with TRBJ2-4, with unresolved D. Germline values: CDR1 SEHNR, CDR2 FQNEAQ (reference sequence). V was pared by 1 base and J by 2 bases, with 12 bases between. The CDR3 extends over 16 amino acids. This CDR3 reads CASSLVVSSTKNIQYF. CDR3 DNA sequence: TGTGCCAGCAGCTTAGTAGTTAGTTCGACCAAAAACATTCAGTACTTC.

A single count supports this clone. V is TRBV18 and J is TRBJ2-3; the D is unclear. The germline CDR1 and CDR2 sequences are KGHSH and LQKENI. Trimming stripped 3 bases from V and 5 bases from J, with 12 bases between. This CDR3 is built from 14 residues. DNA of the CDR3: TGTGCCAGCTCACCTACGACGGTGGAAGATACGCAGTATTTT. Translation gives CASSPTTVEDTQYF.

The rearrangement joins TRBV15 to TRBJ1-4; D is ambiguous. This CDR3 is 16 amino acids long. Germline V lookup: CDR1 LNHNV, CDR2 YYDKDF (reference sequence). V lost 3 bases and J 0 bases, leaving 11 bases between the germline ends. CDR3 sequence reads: CATSRQRASTNEKLFF. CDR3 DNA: TGTGCCACCAGCAGGCAAAGAGCGTCAACTAATGAAAAACTGTTTTTT.

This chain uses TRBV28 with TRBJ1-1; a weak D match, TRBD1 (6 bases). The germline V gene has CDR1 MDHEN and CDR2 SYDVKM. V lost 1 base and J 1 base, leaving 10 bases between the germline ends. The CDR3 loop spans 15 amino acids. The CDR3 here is CASSLYQGWNTEAFF. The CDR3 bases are TGTGCCAGCAGTTTATACCAGGGGTGGAACACTGAAGCTTTCTTT.

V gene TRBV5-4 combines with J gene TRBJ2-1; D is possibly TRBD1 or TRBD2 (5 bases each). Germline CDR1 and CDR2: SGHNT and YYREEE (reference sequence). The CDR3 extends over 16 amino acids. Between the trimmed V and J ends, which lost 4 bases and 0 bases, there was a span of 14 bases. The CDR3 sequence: CASSQGPASSYNEQFF. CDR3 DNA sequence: TGTGCCAGCAGCCAGGGACCAGCGAGCTCCTACAATGAGCAGTTCTTC.

The DNA of the CDR3 is TGTGCCAGCTCACCTAATGAGGGATCCTCTGGAAACACCATATATTTT. Encoded protein: CASSPNEGSSGNTIYF. The gene calls are TRBV18 and TRBJ1-3; D is unresolved. V gave up 3 bases and J gave up 0 bases, with 12 bases separating them. This CDR3 is built from 16 residues. Germline V lookup: CDR1 KGHSH, CDR2 LQKENI.

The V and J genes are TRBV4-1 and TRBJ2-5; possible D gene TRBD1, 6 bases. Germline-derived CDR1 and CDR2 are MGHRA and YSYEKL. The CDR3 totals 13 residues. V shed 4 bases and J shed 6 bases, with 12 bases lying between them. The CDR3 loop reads CASSPSGHQTQYF. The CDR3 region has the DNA TGCGCCAGCAGCCCTTCGGGACATCAGACCCAGTACTTC.

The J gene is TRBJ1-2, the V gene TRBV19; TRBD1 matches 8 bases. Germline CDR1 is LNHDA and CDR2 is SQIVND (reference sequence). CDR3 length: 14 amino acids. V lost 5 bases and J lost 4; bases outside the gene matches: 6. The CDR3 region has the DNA TGTGCCAGTAGTTCCCTGGACAGGGTCTATGGCTACACCTTC. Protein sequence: CASSSLDRVYGYTF.

CDR3 nucleotide sequence: TGTGCCAGCAGCGAAGGACAGGCCGCCCTCTATGGCTACACCTTC. Translated, it gives CASSEGQAALYGYTF. The chain combines TRBV28 with TRBJ1-2; 7 nucleotides match TRBD1. Germline V lookup: CDR1 MDHEN, CDR2 SYDVKM. The CDR3 spans 15 residues. V dropped 6 bases and J dropped 4; count of bases not matched to a gene: 11.